These 20 T cell receptor beta chains originate from one sample sequenced in a study of blood T cell repertoires in COVID-19. Data came from immunoSEQ multiplex PCR; TCRdb stores just in-frame clones and leaves some out. The data show 17,000 or so clones, roughly three quarters seen once. Sequenced sample: peripheral blood. These receptors were taken from a man aged 60 to 75 with active or convalescent COVID-19.

This clone turned up a few times. The genes are TRBV19 and TRBJ2-1, with D tentatively TRBD1 (6 bases). V lost 4 bases, J lost 1 base, and 14 bases lay in between. This CDR3 is 16 amino acids long. From germline, CDR1 is LNHDA and CDR2 SQIVND (reference sequence). This CDR3 reads CASSRVVGASYNEQFF. CDR3 nucleotides: TGTGCCAGTAGTAGGGTCGTGGGGGCGTCCTACAATGAGCAGTTCTTC.

The CDR3 DNA follows: TGTGCCTGGAGGTCTTCCCCCGCGGGAACTGAAGCTTTCTTT. Translated, it gives CAWRSSPAGTEAFF. The gene calls are TRBV30 and TRBJ1-1; D ambiguous. V was clipped by 3 bases and J by 5 bases, with 16 bases between them. The CDR3 has 14 residues. From germline, CDR1 is GTSNPN and CDR2 SVGIG (reference sequence).

V and J are TRBV28 and TRBJ2-1; the match to TRBD2 covers 8 bases. Trimming cost V 3 bases and J 0 bases; bases outside gene matches: 10. CDR3 size: 18 residues. The germline CDR1 and CDR2 sequences are MDHEN and SYDVKM. CDR3 coding DNA: TGTGCCAGCAGTTTTATTCCTATAGCGGGGAGCTCCTACAATGAGCAGTTCTTC. This codes for CASSFIPIAGSSYNEQFF. Full variable domain (remainder filled in from reference TRBV28 and TRBJ2-1): DVKVTQSSRYLVKRTGEKVFLECVQDMDHENMFWYRQDPGLGLRLIYFSYDVKMKEKGDIPEGYSVSREKKERFSLILESASTNQTSMYLCASSFIPIAGSSYNEQFFGPGTRLTVL.

The J gene is TRBJ2-7, the V gene TRBV6-5, with D unclear. The V gene lost 8 bases and the J gene lost 0 bases, with 8 bases spanning the gap. Germline CDR1 is MNHEY and CDR2 is SVGAGI. This CDR3 spans 12 amino acids. The CDR3 sequence: CASQHSSYEQYF. For the CDR3, the DNA is TGTGCCAGCCAACACAGCTCCTACGAGCAGTACTTC.

This rearrangement joins TRBV6-1 to TRBJ2-2, with TRBD2 as a possible D gene (5 bases). The length of the CDR3 is 17 residues. CDR1 and CDR2 from the germline V gene are MNHNS and SASEGT. The ends were cut back, 1 base at V and 7 bases at J, with 19 bases in the middle. The CDR3 loop is CASSEEGLRPLGGELFF. DNA of the CDR3: TGTGCCAGCAGTGAAGAAGGACTTCGTCCCTTGGGCGGGGAGCTGTTTTTT.

J is TRBJ2-1 and V is TRBV10-1, with a possible D match to TRBD2 (5 bases). V was pared by 2 bases and J by 4 bases, with 15 bases between. This CDR3 contains 16 residues. Germline V gene lookup returns CDR1 WNHNN and CDR2 SYGVQD (reference sequence). The CDR3, as DNA: TGCGCCAGCAGTGAGGGTCGAGTAGCGCAGTACAATGAGCAGTTCTTC. This gives the protein CASSEGRVAQYNEQFF.

The chain combines TRBV2 with TRBJ2-5; 10 nucleotides line up with TRBD2. Unmatched junction bases numbered 9, after V lost 0 bases and J lost 8 bases. CDR3 length equals 16 residues. Looked up from germline, CDR1 is SNHLY and CDR2 is FYNNEI. CDR3 in amino acids: CASSEAPTSGMGTQYF. The CDR3 DNA reads as TGTGCCAGCAGTGAAGCGCCAACTAGCGGGATGGGTACCCAGTACTTC.

The genes are TRBV5-4 and TRBJ2-1, with 12 bases that match TRBD2. V lost 5 bases to trimming and J lost 2 bases; unmatched junction nucleotides: 5. Germline CDR1 reads SGHNT; CDR2 reads YYREEE (reference sequence). The CDR3 totals 16 residues. The CDR3 loop is CASRLTSGGPYNEQFF. The CDR3 DNA is TGTGCCAGCAGACTTACTAGCGGGGGGCCCTACAATGAGCAGTTCTTC.

This sequence joins TRBV9 and TRBJ1-5; D is undetermined. The germline V gene encodes CDR1 SGDLS and CDR2 YYNGEE. The V and J ends lost 3 bases and 8 bases respectively, with 15 bases between them. The CDR3 covers 14 residues. In DNA, the CDR3 is TGTGCCAGCAGCGCTGGACCCTCCGGGGAGCCCCAGCATTTT. Translation gives CASSAGPSGEPQHF.

The genes are TRBV18 and TRBJ2-7; 9 bases fit TRBD1. The junction had 6 bases not matched to a gene; V was cut back by 3 bases and J by 6 bases. The CDR3 has 14 residues. Looked up from germline, CDR1 is KGHSH and CDR2 is LQKENI. For the CDR3, the DNA is TGTGCCAGCTCACCCTCCGGGACAGGGCTCGAGCAGTACTTC. Protein: CASSPSGTGLEQYF.

This clone showed up just a few times. This chain uses TRBV19 with TRBJ1-1; 9 bases align to TRBD1. Germline V gives CDR1 LNHDA, CDR2 SQIVND (reference sequence). Trimming took 5 bases from V and 11 from J; bases not matched to a gene: 15. CDR3 length equals 15 residues. CDR3 amino acids: CASSPTGTGYTTAFF. The CDR3 nucleotides read TGTGCCAGTAGTCCTACCGGGACAGGGTATACGACGGCTTTCTTT.

The table lists this clone with a few counts. This sequence joins TRBV5-1 and TRBJ2-1; 10 nucleotides agree with TRBD1. There are 16 residues in the CDR3. Trimming removed 4 bases from V and 6 bases from J; junction bases left unmatched: 10. Germline-derived CDR1 and CDR2 are SGHRS and YFSETQ. The chain's CDR3 is CASSPEGQGGSNEQFF. CDR3 in DNA: TGCGCCAGCAGCCCCGAAGGACAGGGGGGGAGCAATGAGCAGTTCTTC.

The gene calls are TRBV9 and TRBJ1-6, with 10 bases lining up with TRBD1. Germline CDR1 and CDR2: SGDLS and YYNGEE. The CDR3 spans 17 residues. Trimming took 4 bases from V and 3 from J; bases not matched to a gene: 7. CDR3 sequence reads: CASSPGTGEDYNSPLHF. The DNA for the CDR3 is TGTGCCAGCAGCCCGGGGACAGGGGAAGACTATAATTCACCCCTCCACTTT.

The rearrangement uses TRBV12-3 or TRBV12-4 and TRBJ1-1, with D unclear. V lost 6 bases and J 1 base, leaving 9 bases between the germline ends. The CDR3 is 13 amino acids. CDR3 residues: CASSPVPNTEAFF. The CDR3 coding sequence is TGTGCCAGCAGCCCTGTCCCGAACACTGAAGCTTTCTTT.

The chain recombines TRBV19 with TRBJ1-2; D perhaps matches TRBD1 (6 bases). The CDR3 covers 16 residues. Trimming took 4 bases from V and 7 from J, leaving 22 bases between them. CDR1 and CDR2 from the germline V gene are LNHDA and SQIVND (reference sequence). The CDR3, as DNA: TGTGCCAGTAGTACAACAGGGAGTTACGGGATTGGTGGCTACACCTTC. Its protein product is CASSTTGSYGIGGYTF.

The chain carries TRBV29-1 and TRBJ2-2, with 12 nucleotides matching TRBD1. Germline V gene sequence: CDR1 SQVTM, CDR2 ANQGSEA. After removal of 7 bases from V and 6 bases from J, the junction contained 3 bases not matched to a gene. CDR3 size: 13 residues. CDR3 loop: CSGGQGAAGELFF. The CDR3 DNA sequence: TGCAGCGGGGGACAGGGGGCCGCCGGGGAGCTGTTTTTT.

The chain couples TRBV11-3 to TRBJ2-7, with TRBD2 matching 9 bases. CDR1 is SGHNT, CDR2 YENEEA, per germline. V lost 4 bases to trimming and J lost 2 bases; unmatched junction nucleotides: 6. The CDR3 spans 15 residues. The CDR3 spells CASSSRLAGAYEQYF. In DNA form, the CDR3 reads TGTGCCAGCAGCTCCAGGTTAGCGGGGGCCTACGAGCAGTACTTC.

CDR3 nucleotide sequence: TGTGCCAGCAGCGACGACAGGGAGGTCGAAAAACTGTTTTTT. Amino acid sequence: CASSDDREVEKLFF. V gene TRBV9 combines with J gene TRBJ1-4; 7 nucleotides line up with TRBD1. Germline assignment: CDR1 SGDLS and CDR2 YYNGEE. This CDR3 comprises 14 residues. The ends lost 3 bases at V and 8 bases at J; junction bases unmatched: 7.

CDR3: CASSLEFSGRGNEQFF. CDR3 nucleotides: TGTGCCAGCAGCTTAGAGTTTAGCGGGAGGGGTAATGAGCAGTTCTTC. J is TRBJ2-1 and V is TRBV7-8, with 11 bases identical to TRBD2. Germline V gene lookup returns CDR1 SGHVS and CDR2 FQNEAQ. V shed 1 base, J shed 7 bases, and the junction held 6 bases outside the gene matches. This CDR3 region has 16 residues. The full variable domain, with the rest looked up from reference TRBV7-8 and TRBJ2-1, is GAGVSQSPRYKVAKRGQDVALRCDPISGHVSLFWYQQALGQGPEFLTYFQNEAQLDKSGLPSDRFFAERPEGSVSTLKIQRTQQEDSAVYLCASSLEFSGRGNEQFFGPGTRLTVL.

This clone occurred a few times. The rearrangement links TRBV4-1 to TRBJ2-5; 7 bases align to TRBD2. CDR1 is MGHRA and CDR2 is YSYEKL in the germline V gene. J gave up 1 base and V 3 bases, and 5 bases lay outside the gene matches. CDR3 length: 15 amino acids. CDR3: CASSQQGGSQETQYF. The CDR3 DNA reads as TGCGCCAGCAGCCAGCAGGGAGGGAGCCAAGAGACCCAGTACTTC.